The rows below give T cell receptor beta chains drawn from one sample of a study of identical twins. TCRdb independently ran MiXCR on the 5' RACE reads; one entry per CDR3 protein. The sample has about 190,000 distinct CDR3 sequences, 15% seen once. The sample was also reused in another study, on T cells expressing NK-cell markers.

The sample consisted of CD8+ T cells sorted from blood. All receptors come from a woman aged 18 to 35 in good health. The CDR3 runs from the conserved cysteine through the conserved F or W. A D gene is named only where the DNA matches it firmly. The size of a clone is reported for some rows only, either as once, few or many, or as a class for expanded clones.

J: TRBJ2-3
V: TRBV12-3/TRBV12-4
D: TRBD2
size: -
DNA: TGTGCCTGCAGCCCTAGGACTAGCGGGGGGGAATCCGCAGATACGCAGTATTTT
CDR3: CACSPRTSGGESADTQYF

J: TRBJ1-1
V: TRBV6-4
D: TRBD1
size: -
DNA: TGTGCCAGCAGTGCATCACAGGGGGCGGCTGAAGCTTTCTTT
CDR3: CASSASQGAAEAFF

J: TRBJ1-2
V: TRBV5-1
D: -
size: few
DNA: TGCGCCAGCAGCTCTACCGGGACGGGGAATGGCTACACCTTC
CDR3: CASSSTGTGNGYTF

J: TRBJ2-5
V: TRBV9
D: -
size: -
DNA: TGTGCCAGCAGCGTAGAGGAGACCCAGTACTTC
CDR3: CASSVEETQYF

J: TRBJ2-3
V: TRBV9
D: TRBD2
size: -
DNA: TGTGCCAGCAGCGCATCCACGGGGGGATACACAGATACGCAGTATTTT
CDR3: CASSASTGGYTDTQYF

J: TRBJ2-7
V: TRBV28
D: -
size: few
DNA: TGTGCCAGTCAGGGTAGGGCGAGTTCCTACGAGCAGTACTTC
CDR3: CASQGRASSYEQYF

J: TRBJ2-3
V: TRBV3-1
D: TRBD2
size: few
DNA: TGTGCCAGCAGCCAAGAATCTAGCGGGAGAGACACGCAGTATTTT
CDR3: CASSQESSGRDTQYF

J: TRBJ2-1
V: TRBV5-6
D: -
size: -
DNA: TGTGCCAGCAGCTTGGGTGGAGGGCAGAAGCAGTTCTTC
CDR3: CASSLGGGQKQFF

J: TRBJ2-7
V: TRBV7-9
D: -
size: few
DNA: TGTGCCAGCAGCTTAGCGTTGGGGGAGCAGTACTTC
CDR3: CASSLALGEQYF

J: TRBJ2-1
V: TRBV13
D: -
size: few
DNA: TGTGCCAGCAGCTTAGGTCGTAGCAGCTCCTACAATGAGCAGTTCTTC
CDR3: CASSLGRSSSYNEQFF

J: TRBJ2-7
V: TRBV10-3
D: -
size: -
DNA: TGTGCCATCAGTGGAGGGGAATACTACGAGCAGTACTTC
CDR3: CAISGGEYYEQYF

J: TRBJ1-3
V: TRBV9
D: -
size: -
DNA: TGTGCCAGCAGCCCTTGGACGGGAAACACCATATATTTT
CDR3: CASSPWTGNTIYF

J: TRBJ2-3
V: TRBV7-8
D: -
size: -
DNA: TGTGCCAGCAGCTTAGGGGGGTACTCGCAGTATTTT
CDR3: CASSLGGYSQYF

J: TRBJ2-1
V: TRBV5-5
D: -
size: -
DNA: TGTGCCAGCAGCTTGGGCCCTAGCGAGCAGTTCTTC
CDR3: CASSLGPSEQFF

J: TRBJ1-1
V: TRBV20-1
D: -
size: -
DNA: TGCAGTGCTAGTGAAGGACAGCAGAACACTGAAGCTTTCTTT
CDR3: CSASEGQQNTEAFF

J: TRBJ2-3
V: TRBV6-1
D: TRBD2
size: few
DNA: TGTGCCAGCAGTGATCGCGGGAGGACAGATACGCAGTATTTT
CDR3: CASSDRGRTDTQYF

J: TRBJ1-1
V: TRBV29-1
D: -
size: few
DNA: TGCAGCGTTGAACCAGGGTCGAACACTGAAGCTTTCTTT
CDR3: CSVEPGSNTEAFF

J: TRBJ2-7
V: TRBV20-1
D: -
size: few
DNA: TGCAGTGCTAACTCACAGGGCCGGGAGCAGTACTTC
CDR3: CSANSQGREQYF

J: TRBJ2-7
V: TRBV20-1
D: -
size: -
DNA: TGCAGTGCCCCTAGGGGCGGCTCCTACGAGCAGTACTTC
CDR3: CSAPRGGSYEQYF

J: TRBJ2-3
V: TRBV7-9
D: -
size: few
DNA: TGTGCCAGCAGCTTAGCCGCCCCTTCAGATACGCAGTATTTT
CDR3: CASSLAAPSDTQYF

J: TRBJ2-7
V: TRBV9
D: -
size: -
DNA: TGTGCCAGCGCGGAGGGGGCGGCGTCCACCTACGAGCAGTACTTC
CDR3: CASAEGAASTYEQYF

J: TRBJ2-1
V: TRBV12-3/TRBV12-4
D: -
size: few
DNA: TGTGCCAGCAGTGTGGGACTTTACAATGAGCAGTTCTTC
CDR3: CASSVGLYNEQFF

J: TRBJ2-5
V: TRBV11-2
D: -
size: once
DNA: TGTGCCAGCAGCTTAGATTTTAGCGAAAAAGAGACCCAGTACTTC
CDR3: CASSLDFSEKETQYF

J: TRBJ1-1
V: TRBV7-9
D: -
size: -
DNA: TGTGCCAGCAGCAGGGACACAGCAGCTTTCTTT
CDR3: CASSRDTAAFF

J: TRBJ1-2
V: TRBV5-6
D: -
size: few
DNA: TGTGCCAGCAGCTTGGTGGGGGATAACTATGGCTACACCTTC
CDR3: CASSLVGDNYGYTF

J: TRBJ2-1
V: TRBV7-9
D: TRBD2
size: few
DNA: TGTGCCAGCAGCTTAGGGATAGCGGGAAATGATGAGCAGTTCTTC
CDR3: CASSLGIAGNDEQFF

J: TRBJ2-5
V: TRBV6-1
D: TRBD2
size: -
DNA: TGTGCCAGCACCCGAGATTTCACGGGAGGAGAGACCCAGTACTTC
CDR3: CASTRDFTGGETQYF

J: TRBJ2-7
V: TRBV11-3
D: TRBD1
size: -
DNA: TGTGCCAGCAGCTTCGGGACAGGGGGCGGGTACGAGCAGTACTTC
CDR3: CASSFGTGGGYEQYF

J: TRBJ2-1
V: TRBV20-1
D: -
size: -
DNA: TGCAGTGCGACCGGCAGCTCCTACAATGAGCAGTTCTTC
CDR3: CSATGSSYNEQFF